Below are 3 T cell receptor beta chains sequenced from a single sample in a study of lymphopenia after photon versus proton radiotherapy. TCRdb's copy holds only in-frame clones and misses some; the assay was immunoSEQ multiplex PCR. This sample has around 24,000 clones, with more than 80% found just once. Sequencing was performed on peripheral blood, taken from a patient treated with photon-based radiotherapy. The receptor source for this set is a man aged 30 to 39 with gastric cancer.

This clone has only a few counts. CDR3 nucleotide sequence: TGTGCCAGTAGCTTTGGAATGTCTTCACCCCTCCACTTT. It codes for CASSFGMSSPLHF. The V gene is TRBV19, the J gene TRBJ1-6; no clear D. CDR3 length: 13 residues. Trimming stripped 6 bases from V and 9 bases from J, with 12 bases between. Germline CDR1 is LNHDA and CDR2 is SQIVND (reference sequence).

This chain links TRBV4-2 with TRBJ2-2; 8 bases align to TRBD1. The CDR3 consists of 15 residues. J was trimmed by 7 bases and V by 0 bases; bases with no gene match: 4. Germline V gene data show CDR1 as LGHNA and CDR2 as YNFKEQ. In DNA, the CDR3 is TGTGCCAGCAGCCAAGACGCAGGGGGCCTCGGGGAGCTGTTTTTT. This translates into CASSQDAGGLGELFF.

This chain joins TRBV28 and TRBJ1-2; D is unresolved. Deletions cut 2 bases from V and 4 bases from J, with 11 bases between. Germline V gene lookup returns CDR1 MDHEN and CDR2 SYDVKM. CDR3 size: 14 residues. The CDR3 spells CASSLVGVGYGYTF. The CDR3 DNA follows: TGTGCCAGCAGTTTAGTCGGGGTCGGCTATGGCTACACCTTC.